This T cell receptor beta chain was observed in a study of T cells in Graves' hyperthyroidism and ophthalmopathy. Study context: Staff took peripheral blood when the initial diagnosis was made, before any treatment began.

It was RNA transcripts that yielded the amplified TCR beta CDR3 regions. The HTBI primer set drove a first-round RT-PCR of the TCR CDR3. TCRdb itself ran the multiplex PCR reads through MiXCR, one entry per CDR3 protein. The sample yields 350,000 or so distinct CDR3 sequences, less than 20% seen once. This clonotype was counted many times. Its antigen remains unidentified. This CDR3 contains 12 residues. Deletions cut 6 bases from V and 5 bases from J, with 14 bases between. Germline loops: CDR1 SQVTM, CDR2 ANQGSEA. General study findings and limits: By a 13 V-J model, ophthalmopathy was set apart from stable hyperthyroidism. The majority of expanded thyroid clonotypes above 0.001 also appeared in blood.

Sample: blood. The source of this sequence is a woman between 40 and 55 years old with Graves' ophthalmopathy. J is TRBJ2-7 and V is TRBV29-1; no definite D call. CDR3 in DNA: TGCAGCGTCGCCGGCCTAGGTCACGAGCAGTACTTC. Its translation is CSVAGLGHEQYF.